The 15 T cell receptor beta chains below were found in one sample sequenced in a study of T cell changes during pregnancy in multiple sclerosis. This table comes from immunoSEQ multiplex PCR, and its TCRdb copy is limited to in-frame clones, with some not included. The table shows approximately 23,000 clones, with 91% occurring only once. Sample: CD4+ T cells from peripheral blood mononuclear cells, taken in the third trimester of pregnancy. The receptors were sampled from a female donor in good health, enrolled as a control in a pregnancy study.

Written as DNA, the CDR3 is TGCGCCAGCAGCTTGGTGACTAGTGGCGGGGAGCTGTTTTTT. Protein: CASSLVTSGGELFF. This chain joins TRBV5-1 and TRBJ2-2; a possible D gene is TRBD2 (6 bases). The CDR3 is made up of 14 amino acids. Germline CDR1 is SGHRS and CDR2 is YFSETQ. The ends were cut back, 0 bases at V and 7 bases at J, with 10 bases in the middle.

Notes on this clone: One end of the junction varies from germline; a read error may be responsible. This chain links TRBV7-2 with TRBJ2-4, with D tentatively TRBD1 (6 bases). The CDR3 extends over 14 amino acids. Germline lookup yields CDR1 SGHTA and CDR2 FQGNSA. CDR3 protein: CASSLVGGKDIQYF. The DNA for the CDR3 is TGTGCCAGCAGTTTAGTAGGGGGTAAGGACATTCAGTACTTC.

The gene calls are TRBV28 and TRBJ2-7; the match to TRBD1 covers 9 bases. Germline V gene sequence: CDR1 MDHEN, CDR2 SYDVKM. This CDR3 is built from 15 residues. V lost 3 bases to trimming and J lost 1 base; unmatched junction nucleotides: 4. CDR3 in amino acids: CASSFRDRVSYEQYF. For the CDR3, the DNA is TGTGCCAGCAGTTTTCGGGACAGGGTGTCCTACGAGCAGTACTTC.

The chain uses TRBV9 and TRBJ2-1; the match to TRBD2 covers 11 bases. With V trimmed by 0 bases and J by 6 bases, 5 bases remained unmatched. Germline V lookup: CDR1 SGDLS, CDR2 YYNGEE. The CDR3 has 16 amino acids. CDR3 DNA sequence: TGTGCCAGCAGCGTAGGTATCCTAGCGGGAGGCAATGAGCAGTTCTTC. Amino acids: CASSVGILAGGNEQFF.

The rearrangement joins TRBV7-9 to TRBJ2-1; 8 bases fit TRBD2. Germline V gene sequence: CDR1 SEHNR, CDR2 FQNEAQ (reference sequence). J was trimmed by 6 bases and V by 0 bases; bases with no gene match: 4. The CDR3 totals 15 residues. The chain's CDR3 is CASSLATLAGNEQFF. DNA of the CDR3: TGTGCCAGCAGCTTAGCGACGCTAGCGGGCAATGAGCAGTTCTTC.

J is TRBJ2-5 and V is TRBV25-1, with TRBD2 matching over 7 bases. The ends lost 5 bases at V and 1 base at J; junction bases unmatched: 4. The CDR3 runs 14 residues. Germline assignment: CDR1 MGHDK and CDR2 SYGVNS. The CDR3 reads CASSKTSSQETQYF. CDR3 nucleotides: TGTGCCAGCAGTAAGACTAGCTCCCAAGAGACCCAGTACTTC.

V and J are TRBV5-1 and TRBJ2-7, with 8 bases matching TRBD1. Germline CDR1 reads SGHRS; CDR2 reads YFSETQ. The CDR3 has 14 amino acids. J gave up 1 base and V 4 bases, and 4 bases lay outside the gene matches. CDR3 sequence (DNA): TGCGCCAGCAGCGGGGGACAGGCGTCCTACGAGCAGTACTTC. Its protein is CASSGGQASYEQYF.

This clone was recorded once. The gene calls are TRBV21-1 and TRBJ2-7; TRBD1, the table's D call, was not compared with the DNA. TRBV21-1 is a recognized pseudogene. The CDR3 is made up of 14 amino acids. The CDR3 region is CASSKAWDSYEQYF. In DNA, the CDR3 is TGTGCCAGCAGCAAAGCTTGGGACAGCTACGAGCAGTACTTC.

This clone was counted only a few times. J is TRBJ2-5 and V is TRBV14; TRBD1 aligns across 7 bases. The CDR3 length is 16 residues. Germline-derived CDR1 and CDR2 are SGHDN and FVKESK. V lost 1 base and J lost 4; bases outside the gene matches: 9. CDR3 sequence: CASSQATGVWGETQYF. CDR3 sequence (DNA): TGTGCCAGCAGCCAAGCTACAGGGGTCTGGGGAGAGACCCAGTACTTC.

The CDR3 bases are TGTGCCAGCTCCCTGACAGGGCTTGAAAAACTGTTTTTT. Translating gives CASSLTGLEKLFF. This rearrangement joins TRBV18 to TRBJ1-4, with 7 bases matching TRBD1. The trim removed 6 bases at V and 7 bases at J, leaving 5 bases unmatched. The CDR3 length is 13 residues. Germline CDR1 and CDR2: KGHSH and LQKENI.

This clone was recorded a few times. The chain joins TRBV19 to TRBJ2-2; maybe TRBD1 (5 bases). Germline CDR1 reads LNHDA; CDR2 reads SQIVND (reference sequence). Deletions cut 7 bases from V and 4 bases from J, with 19 bases between. The CDR3 spans 16 residues. Here the CDR3 DNA reads TGTGCCAGTACCCTTCTTGCCCAGGGTAGCACCGGGGAGCTGTTTTTT. This codes for CASTLLAQGSTGELFF.

This clone was picked up a small number of times. The chain links TRBV12-5 to TRBJ2-1, with D possibly matching TRBD2 (6 bases). Germline V lookup: CDR1 LGHNT, CDR2 FRNRAP. Trimming cost V 3 bases and J 4 bases, with 19 bases left between them. The CDR3 extends over 17 amino acids. CDR3 residues: CASGFSVGRERYNEQFF. The CDR3 DNA reads TGTGCTAGTGGTTTCTCCGTCGGGCGGGAACGGTACAATGAGCAGTTCTTC.

V is TRBV30 and J is TRBJ1-1; D unclear. This CDR3 has 14 residues. CDR1 is GTSNPN, CDR2 SVGIG, per germline (reference sequence). Trimming pared 2 bases from V and 0 bases from J, leaving 10 bases between. The CDR3 sequence: CAWSYHSLNTEAFF. Here the CDR3 DNA reads TGTGCCTGGAGTTACCACAGTCTGAACACTGAAGCTTTCTTT. The full variable domain, rest sourced from reference TRBV30 and TRBJ1-1, is SQTIHQWPATLVQPVGSPLSLECTVEGTSNPNLYWYRQAAGRGLQLLFYSVGIGQISSEVPQNLSASRPQDRQFILSSKKLLLSDSGFYLCAWSYHSLNTEAFFGQGTRLTVV.

V usage is TRBV5-1 and J usage is TRBJ2-3, with TRBD2 identical over 14 bases. The CDR3 runs 16 residues. Germline lookup yields CDR1 SGHRS and CDR2 YFSETQ. V was pared by 4 bases and J by 3 bases, with 4 bases of the junction left unmatched. This CDR3 reads CASSIRTSGGTDTQYF. The CDR3 bases are TGCGCCAGCAGCATCCGGACTAGCGGGGGGACAGATACGCAGTATTTT.

This chain links TRBV28 with TRBJ1-2, with a possible D match to TRBD1 (6 bases). Per germline, CDR1 MDHEN and CDR2 SYDVKM. CDR3 length equals 12 residues. V lost 4 bases, J lost 4 bases, and 7 bases lay in between. CDR3 in DNA: TGTGCCAGCAGTTGGACAGCCTATGGCTACACCTTC. Protein sequence: CASSWTAYGYTF.